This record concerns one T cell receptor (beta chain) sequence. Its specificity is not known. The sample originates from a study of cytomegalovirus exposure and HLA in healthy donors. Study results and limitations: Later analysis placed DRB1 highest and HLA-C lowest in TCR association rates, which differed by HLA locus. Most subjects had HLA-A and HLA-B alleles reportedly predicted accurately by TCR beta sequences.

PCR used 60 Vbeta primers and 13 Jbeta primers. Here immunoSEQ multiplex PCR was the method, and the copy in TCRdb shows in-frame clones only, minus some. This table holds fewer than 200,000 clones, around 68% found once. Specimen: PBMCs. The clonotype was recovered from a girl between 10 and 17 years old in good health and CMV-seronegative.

The DNA of the CDR3 is TGCGCCAGCAGCCTTTCAGGGGACTCCTACAATGAGCAGTTCTTC. This encodes CASSLSGDSYNEQFF. The chain couples TRBV5-1 to TRBJ2-1, with D possibly TRBD1 on 6 matching bases. CDR3 length equals 15 residues. Trimming took 4 bases from V and 0 from J, leaving 11 bases between them. Germline CDR1 and CDR2: SGHRS and YFSETQ.